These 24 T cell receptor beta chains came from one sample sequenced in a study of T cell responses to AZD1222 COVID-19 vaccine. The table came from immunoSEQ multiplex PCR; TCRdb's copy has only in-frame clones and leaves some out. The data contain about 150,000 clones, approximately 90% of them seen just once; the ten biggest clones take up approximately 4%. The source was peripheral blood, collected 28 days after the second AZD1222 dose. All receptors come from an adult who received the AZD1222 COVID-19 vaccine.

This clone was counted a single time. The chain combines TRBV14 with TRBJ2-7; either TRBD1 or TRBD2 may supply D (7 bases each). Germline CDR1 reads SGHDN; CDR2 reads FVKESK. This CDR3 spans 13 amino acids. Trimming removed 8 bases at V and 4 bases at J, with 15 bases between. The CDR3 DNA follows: TGTGCCAGCGCCTCAGGGGGGGCGTACGAGCAGTACTTC. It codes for CASASGGAYEQYF.

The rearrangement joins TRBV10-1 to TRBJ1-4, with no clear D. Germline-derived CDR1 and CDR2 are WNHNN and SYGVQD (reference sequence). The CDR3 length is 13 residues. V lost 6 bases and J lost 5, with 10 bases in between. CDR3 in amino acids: CASSRGGNEKLFF. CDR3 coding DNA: TGCGCCAGCAGCCGTGGAGGGAATGAAAAACTGTTTTTT.

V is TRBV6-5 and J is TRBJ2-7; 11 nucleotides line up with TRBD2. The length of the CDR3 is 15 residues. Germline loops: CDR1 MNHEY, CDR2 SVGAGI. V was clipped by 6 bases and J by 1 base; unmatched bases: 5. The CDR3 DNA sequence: TGTGCCAGCAGCGTCCGGACTAGCGGGTCCTACGAGCAGTACTTC. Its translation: CASSVRTSGSYEQYF.

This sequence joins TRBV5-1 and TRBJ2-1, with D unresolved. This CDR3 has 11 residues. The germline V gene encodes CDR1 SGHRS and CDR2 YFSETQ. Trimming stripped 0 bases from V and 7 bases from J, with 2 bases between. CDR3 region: CASSLGNEQFF. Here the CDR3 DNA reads TGCGCCAGCAGCTTGGGTAATGAGCAGTTCTTC.

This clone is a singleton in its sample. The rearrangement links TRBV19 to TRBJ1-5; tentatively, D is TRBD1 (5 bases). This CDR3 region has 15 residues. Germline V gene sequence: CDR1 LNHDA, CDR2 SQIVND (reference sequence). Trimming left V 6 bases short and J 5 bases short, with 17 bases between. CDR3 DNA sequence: TGTGCCAGTAGGCCCCCTAGGGGCAAGGATCAGCCCCAGCATTTT. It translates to CASRPPRGKDQPQHF.

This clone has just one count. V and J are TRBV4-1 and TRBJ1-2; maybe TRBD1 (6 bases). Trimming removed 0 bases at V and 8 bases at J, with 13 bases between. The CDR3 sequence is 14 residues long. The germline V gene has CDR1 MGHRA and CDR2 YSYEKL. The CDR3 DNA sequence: TGCGCCAGCAGCCAAGACTCGACAGGACGGGGCTACACCTTC. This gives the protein CASSQDSTGRGYTF.

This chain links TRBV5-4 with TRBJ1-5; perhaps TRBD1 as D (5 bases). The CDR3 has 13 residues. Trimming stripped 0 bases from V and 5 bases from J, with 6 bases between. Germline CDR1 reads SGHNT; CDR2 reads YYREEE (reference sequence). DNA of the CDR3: TGTGCCAGCAGCTTGGGGGGGGATCAGCCCCAGCATTTT. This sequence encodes CASSLGGDQPQHF.

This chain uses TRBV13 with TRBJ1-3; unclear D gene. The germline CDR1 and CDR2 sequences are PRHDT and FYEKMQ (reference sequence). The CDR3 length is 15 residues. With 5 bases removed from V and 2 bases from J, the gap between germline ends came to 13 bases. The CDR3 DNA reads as TGTGCCAGCAGCGATCCTCGTGCGACTGGAAACACCATATATTTT. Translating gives CASSDPRATGNTIYF.

The CDR3 protein is CASRSLAGGRDTGELFF. The CDR3 DNA reads TGTGCCAGCAGGTCTCTAGCGGGAGGGCGTGACACCGGGGAGCTGTTTTTT. The rearrangement uses TRBV7-3 and TRBJ2-2; TRBD2 agrees at 12 bases. Trimming removed 6 bases from V and 3 bases from J; junction bases left unmatched: 8. The CDR3 covers 17 residues. Germline CDR1 SGHTA, CDR2 FQGTGA.

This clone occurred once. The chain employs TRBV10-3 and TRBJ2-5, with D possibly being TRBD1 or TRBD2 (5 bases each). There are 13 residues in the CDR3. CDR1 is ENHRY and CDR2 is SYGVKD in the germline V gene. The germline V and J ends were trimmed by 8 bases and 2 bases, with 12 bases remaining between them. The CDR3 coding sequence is TGTGCCATCGCAAGGGACGCACAAGAGACCCAGTACTTC. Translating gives CAIARDAQETQYF.

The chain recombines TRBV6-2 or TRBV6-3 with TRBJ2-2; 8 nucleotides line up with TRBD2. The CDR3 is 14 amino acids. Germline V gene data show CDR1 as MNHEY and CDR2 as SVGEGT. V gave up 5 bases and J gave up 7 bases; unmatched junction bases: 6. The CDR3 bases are TGTGCCAGCAGTACCGGGACTAGTGTCGGGGAGCTGTTTTTT. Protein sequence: CASSTGTSVGELFF.

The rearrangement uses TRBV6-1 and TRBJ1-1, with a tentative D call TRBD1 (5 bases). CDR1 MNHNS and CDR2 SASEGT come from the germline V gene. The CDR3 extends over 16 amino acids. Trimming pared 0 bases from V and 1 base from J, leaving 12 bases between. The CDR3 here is CASSEAESDRNTEAFF. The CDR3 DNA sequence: TGTGCCAGCAGTGAAGCGGAAAGTGACAGGAACACTGAAGCTTTCTTT.

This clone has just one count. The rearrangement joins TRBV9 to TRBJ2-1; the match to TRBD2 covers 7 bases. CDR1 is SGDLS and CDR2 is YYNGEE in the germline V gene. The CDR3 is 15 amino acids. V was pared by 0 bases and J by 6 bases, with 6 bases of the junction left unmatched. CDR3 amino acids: CASSVVTSAFNEQFF. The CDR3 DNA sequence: TGTGCCAGCAGCGTAGTTACTAGCGCGTTCAATGAGCAGTTCTTC.

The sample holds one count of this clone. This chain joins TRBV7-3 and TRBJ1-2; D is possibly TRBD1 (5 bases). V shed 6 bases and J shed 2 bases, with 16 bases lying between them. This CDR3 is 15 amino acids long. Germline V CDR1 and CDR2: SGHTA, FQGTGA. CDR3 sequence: CASSPSGGGNYGYTF. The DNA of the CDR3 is TGTGCCAGCAGTCCCTCGGGGGGAGGAAACTATGGCTACACCTTC.

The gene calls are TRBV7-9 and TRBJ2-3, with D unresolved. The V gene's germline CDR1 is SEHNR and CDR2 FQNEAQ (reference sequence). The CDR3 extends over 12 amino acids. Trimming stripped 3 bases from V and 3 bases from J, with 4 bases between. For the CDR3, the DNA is TGTGCCAGCAGCTTTAGGACAGATACGCAGTATTTT. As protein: CASSFRTDTQYF. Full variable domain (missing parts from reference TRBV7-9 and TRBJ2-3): DTGVSQNPRHKITKRGQNVTFRCDPISEHNRLYWYRQTLGQGPEFLTYFQNEAQLEKSRLLSDRFSAERPKGSFSTLEIQRTEQGDSAMYLCASSFRTDTQYFGPGTRLTVL.

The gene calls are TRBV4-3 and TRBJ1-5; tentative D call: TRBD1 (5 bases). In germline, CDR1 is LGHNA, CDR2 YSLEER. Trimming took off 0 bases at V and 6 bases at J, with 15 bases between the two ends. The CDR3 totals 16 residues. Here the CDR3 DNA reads TGCGCCAGCAGCCAAGATTTCCGGGGGGTTGGTCAGCCCCAGCATTTT. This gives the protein CASSQDFRGVGQPQHF.

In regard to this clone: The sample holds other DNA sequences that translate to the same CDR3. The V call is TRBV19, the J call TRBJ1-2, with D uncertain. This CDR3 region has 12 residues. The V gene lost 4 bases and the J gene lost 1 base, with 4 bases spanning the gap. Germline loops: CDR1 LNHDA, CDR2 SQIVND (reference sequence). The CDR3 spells CASSRGNYGYTF. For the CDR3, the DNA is TGTGCCAGTAGTAGAGGTAACTATGGCTACACCTTC.

The CDR3 DNA is TGTGCCAGCAGCGGATTGGGACTAGCGGAGGTTAAAGAGCAGTACTTC. It encodes CASSGLGLAEVKEQYF. The V gene is TRBV11-2, the J gene TRBJ2-7; TRBD2 matches at 11 bases. Germline V gives CDR1 SGHAT, CDR2 FQNNGV. The CDR3 extends over 16 amino acids. V shed 5 bases and J 7 bases; nucleotides not matched to a gene: 13. Looking up the rest from reference TRBV11-2 and TRBJ2-7 gives the full variable domain: EAGVAQSPRYKIIEKRQSVAFWCNPISGHATLYWYQQILGQGPKLLIQFQNNGVVDDSQLPKDRFSAERLKGVDSTLKIQPAKLEDSAVYLCASSGLGLAEVKEQYFGPGTRLTVT.

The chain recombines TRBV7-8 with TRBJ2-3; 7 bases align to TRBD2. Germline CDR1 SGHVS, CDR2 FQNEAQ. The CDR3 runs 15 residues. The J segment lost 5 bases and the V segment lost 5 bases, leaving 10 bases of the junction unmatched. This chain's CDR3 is CASSPLSGVRDTQYF. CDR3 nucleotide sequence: TGTGCCAGCAGCCCCCTAAGCGGGGTACGAGATACGCAGTATTTT.

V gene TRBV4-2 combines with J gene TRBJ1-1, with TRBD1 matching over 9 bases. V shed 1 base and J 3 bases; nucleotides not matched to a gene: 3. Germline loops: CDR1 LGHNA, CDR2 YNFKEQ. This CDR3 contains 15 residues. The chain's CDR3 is CASSQGQGGYTEAFF. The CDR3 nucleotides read TGTGCCAGCAGCCAAGGACAGGGGGGGTACACTGAAGCTTTCTTT.

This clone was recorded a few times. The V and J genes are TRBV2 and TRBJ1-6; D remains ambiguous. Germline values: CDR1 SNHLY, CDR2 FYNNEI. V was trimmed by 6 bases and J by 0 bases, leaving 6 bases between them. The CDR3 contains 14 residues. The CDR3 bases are TGTGCCAGCAGGGCGAGCTCCTATAATTCACCCCTCCACTTT. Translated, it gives CASRASSYNSPLHF.

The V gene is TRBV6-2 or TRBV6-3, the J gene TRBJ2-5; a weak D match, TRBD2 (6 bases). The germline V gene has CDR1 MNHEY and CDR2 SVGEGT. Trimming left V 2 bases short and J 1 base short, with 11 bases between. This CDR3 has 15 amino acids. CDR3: CASSYAGSFQETQYF. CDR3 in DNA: TGTGCCAGCAGTTACGCGGGGAGTTTCCAAGAGACCCAGTACTTC.

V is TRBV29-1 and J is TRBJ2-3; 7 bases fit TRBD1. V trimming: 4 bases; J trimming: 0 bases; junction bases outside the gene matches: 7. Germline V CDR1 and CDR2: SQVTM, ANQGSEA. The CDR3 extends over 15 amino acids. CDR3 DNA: TGCAGCGTTGTTTGGACAGGAGGTAGCACAGATACGCAGTATTTT. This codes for CSVVWTGGSTDTQYF.

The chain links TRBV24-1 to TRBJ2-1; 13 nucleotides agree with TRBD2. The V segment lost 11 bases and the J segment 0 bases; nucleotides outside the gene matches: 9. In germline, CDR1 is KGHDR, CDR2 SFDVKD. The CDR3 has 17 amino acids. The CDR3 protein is CARRLAGGPSSYNEQFF. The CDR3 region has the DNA TGTGCCAGACGACTAGCGGGGGGCCCGAGCTCCTACAATGAGCAGTTCTTC.